The rows below give T cell receptor beta chains drawn from one sample of a study of breast tumors, draining lymph nodes, adjacent tissues. One entry per CDR3 protein results from TCRdb running MiXCR on the multiplex PCR reads. The sample includes about 170,000 distinct CDR3 sequences, approximately 30% of them seen just once. Material for sequencing was axillary lymph node tissue. The receptors here all came from a female donor with breast cancer. Some clones in this sample may be carry-over from other donors' samples. Each CDR3 is given with its conserved first and last residue. Each record gives: V gene, J gene, clone size, CDR3 protein. The size entry is marked missing in some rows and otherwise reads once, few, many or a size class.

TRBV5-6	TRBJ1-5	many	CASSFQGGRNQPQHF
TRBV11-3	TRBJ2-2	-	CASSIGGSRFF
TRBV6-1	TRBJ2-2	-	CASRPSGGFSNTGELFF
TRBV7-2	TRBJ1-1	-	CASSLVGGSGSSAFF
TRBV19	TRBJ2-5	many	CASSLPGQGLSETQYF
TRBV24-1	TRBJ1-5	many	CATSDNDRESQPQHF
TRBV27	TRBJ1-3	-	CASSSGGYRNTIYF
TRBV19	TRBJ1-2	many	CASSIMDRDGYTF
TRBV12-3/TRBV12-4	TRBJ1-5	many	CASSRERDRPQHF
TRBV28	TRBJ1-2	few	CASSSSTGGDGYTF
TRBV24-1	TRBJ2-2	many	CATSDLPTGYTGELFF
TRBV12-3/TRBV12-4	TRBJ2-2	many	CASSLGANTGELFF
TRBV18	TRBJ1-1	-	CASSPQTVANTEAFF
TRBV7-6	TRBJ2-5	-	CASSAGDLETQYF
TRBV6-5	TRBJ1-6	many	CASRRPARSYNSPLHF
TRBV27	TRBJ2-5	many	CASSSSGQAKRGTQYF
TRBV6-5	TRBJ2-7	many	CASSPGEGYEQYF
TRBV11-2	TRBJ2-1	-	CASSSSGVGQVGNEQFF
TRBV7-2	TRBJ2-5	many	CSSSLQGEETQYF
TRBV19	TRBJ2-2	many	CASSLWTGDKTGELFF
TRBV5-8	TRBJ1-1	-	CASSLEGRRTSEAFF
TRBV6-2/TRBV6-3	TRBJ2-5	many	CASRRGQGVVQETQYF
TRBV28	TRBJ1-5	-	CASSPSIGLGTSSQPQHF
TRBV7-9	TRBJ2-7	-	CASSPSPSLGAREQYF
TRBV9	TRBJ1-4	many	CASSVRAGNEKLFF
TRBV5-1	TRBJ2-3	-	CASSLVMGAFSTDTQYF
TRBV20-1	TRBJ2-1	-	CSARGRDNEQFF